Following are 21 T cell receptor beta chains from one sample sequenced in a study of T cell changes during pregnancy in multiple sclerosis. The repertoire was sequenced with immunoSEQ multiplex PCR; TCRdb's copy has only in-frame clones and lacks some. The table has 88,000 or so clones, just over 90% seen once. The input for sequencing was peripheral blood, taken before pregnancy. These receptors all stem from a female donor with multiple sclerosis, enrolled in a pregnancy study.

The count of this clone is one. The rearrangement uses TRBV2 and TRBJ1-2; 9 positions match TRBD1. This CDR3 is built from 14 residues. Germline values: CDR1 SNHLY, CDR2 FYNNEI. V gave up 8 bases and J gave up 2 bases; unmatched junction bases: 6. CDR3 DNA: TGTGCCAGCGCTGAGGGACAGGGAAACTATGGCTACACCTTC. Its translation: CASAEGQGNYGYTF.

The sample holds one count of this clone. The chain couples TRBV5-6 to TRBJ1-2; D is unclear. The germline CDR1 and CDR2 sequences are SGHDT and YYEEEE. The CDR3 is 13 amino acids. V dropped 4 bases and J dropped 3 bases, with 10 bases sitting between them. The CDR3 protein is CASSLFGDYGYTF. DNA of the CDR3: TGTGCCAGCAGCCTTTTCGGGGACTATGGCTACACCTTC.

For the CDR3, the DNA is TGTGCCAGCAGCTTAGGAGCCCAAGGGGAGCTGTTTTTT. As protein: CASSLGAQGELFF. This chain joins TRBV7-9 and TRBJ2-2; D is ambiguous. From germline, CDR1 is SEHNR and CDR2 FQNEAQ (reference sequence). V gave up 1 base and J gave up 8 bases, with 8 bases separating them. CDR3 length: 13 residues. The variable domain in full, completed from reference TRBV7-9 and TRBJ2-2, reads DTGVSQNPRHKITKRGQNVTFRCDPISEHNRLYWYRQTLGQGPEFLTYFQNEAQLEKSRLLSDRFSAERPKGSFSTLEIQRTEQGDSAMYLCASSLGAQGELFFGEGSRLTVL.

This chain uses TRBV29-1 with TRBJ2-4; 9 bases line up with TRBD1. Germline V gene data show CDR1 as SQVTM and CDR2 as ANQGSEA. Trimming removed 2 bases from V and 13 bases from J; junction bases left unmatched: 12. This CDR3 region has 14 residues. The CDR3 here is CSVEMTGGPAKQYF. In DNA form, the CDR3 reads TGCAGCGTTGAAATGACAGGGGGACCGGCAAAACAGTACTTC.

This chain joins TRBV7-8 and TRBJ1-2; 7 bases line up with TRBD1. Germline V CDR1 and CDR2: SGHVS, FQNEAQ. V trimming: 2 bases; J trimming: 4 bases; junction bases outside the gene matches: 10. The CDR3 sequence is 16 residues long. The CDR3 region has the DNA TGTGCCAGCAGCTTATATGGGGGGACAGTTTTCTATGGCTACACCTTC. Translation: CASSLYGGTVFYGYTF. The whole variable domain, filled in from reference TRBV7-8 and TRBJ1-2, reads GAGVSQSPRYKVAKRGQDVALRCDPISGHVSLFWYQQALGQGPEFLTYFQNEAQLDKSGLPSDRFFAERPEGSVSTLKIQRTQQEDSAVYLCASSLYGGTVFYGYTFGSGTRLTVV.

This clone was recorded only once. The genes are TRBV7-9 and TRBJ1-2; maybe TRBD1 (6 bases). V was pared by 3 bases and J by 1 base, with 15 bases between. The length of the CDR3 is 16 residues. Per germline, CDR1 SEHNR and CDR2 FQNEAQ (reference sequence). The CDR3 loop is CASSFGGARGNYGYTF. The CDR3 nucleotides are TGTGCCAGCAGCTTCGGGGGGGCGAGGGGTAACTATGGCTACACCTTC.

The chain has TRBV6-1 and TRBJ2-3, with 9 bases that match TRBD2. Germline CDR1 MNHNS, CDR2 SASEGT. This CDR3 is 18 amino acids long. The trim removed 4 bases at V and 6 bases at J, leaving 17 bases unmatched. CDR3 bases: TGTGCCAGCAGTGGGACCTTACTTCGGCGGGGGGGGGTGGATACGCAGTATTTT. Translating it yields CASSGTLLRRGGVDTQYF.

The rearrangement joins TRBV2 to TRBJ1-2, with 9 bases fitting TRBD1. The trim removed 4 bases at V and 7 bases at J, leaving 4 bases unmatched. Germline V gene sequence: CDR1 SNHLY, CDR2 FYNNEI. This CDR3 is 13 amino acids long. The CDR3 spells CASSVEQGAGYTF. Written as DNA, the CDR3 is TGTGCCAGCAGTGTGGAACAGGGGGCTGGCTACACCTTC.

V is TRBV27 and J is TRBJ2-7, with D possibly being TRBD1 (6 bases). CDR1 MNHEY and CDR2 SMNVEV come from the germline V gene (reference sequence). Deletions cut 3 bases from V and 9 bases from J, with 18 bases between. This CDR3 contains 14 residues. CDR3 protein: CASSFSSDSPGQYF. CDR3 nucleotides: TGTGCCAGCAGTTTCTCTTCGGACAGTCCAGGGCAGTACTTC.

The J gene is TRBJ2-2, the V gene TRBV15; a weak D match, TRBD2 (5 bases). V was cut by 2 bases and J by 1 base, with 14 bases left in between. Germline-derived CDR1 and CDR2 are LNHNV and YYDKDF (reference sequence). The CDR3 is 17 residues long. The CDR3 is CATSRSARRMNTGELFF. The CDR3 nucleotides read TGTGCCACCAGCAGATCCGCCAGGAGGATGAACACCGGGGAGCTGTTTTTT.

The gene calls are TRBV11-1 and TRBJ2-3; tentative D call: TRBD2 (5 bases). This CDR3 is built from 15 residues. CDR1 and CDR2 from the germline V gene are SGHAT and FQDESV (reference sequence). Trimming removed 5 bases from V and 2 bases from J, with 14 bases in between. The CDR3 sequence: CASSEGGLNTDTQYF. DNA of the CDR3: TGTGCCAGCAGCGAAGGTGGACTTAACACAGATACGCAGTATTTT.

This clone was picked up one time. This rearrangement joins TRBV5-1 to TRBJ2-3; 9 bases are shared with TRBD1. The CDR3 consists of 16 residues. Germline-derived CDR1 and CDR2 are SGHRS and YFSETQ. J lost 3 bases, V lost 3 bases, and 8 bases had no gene match. DNA for the CDR3: TGCGCCAGCAGCTCCCTCGGACAGGGGACTACAGATACGCAGTATTTT. This translates into CASSSLGQGTTDTQYF.

This chain connects TRBV21-1 to TRBJ1-3. TRBV21-1 is described as a pseudogene. This CDR3 contains 14 residues. DNA for the CDR3: TGTGCCAGCAGCAAACGGACTGCCGGAAACACCATATATTTT. As protein: CASSKRTAGNTIYF.

This chain links TRBV29-1 with TRBJ2-3; 12 bases match TRBD2. With V trimmed by 4 bases and J by 2 bases, 7 bases remained unmatched. Germline V CDR1 and CDR2: SQVTM, ANQGSEA. This CDR3 spans 16 amino acids. The CDR3 coding sequence is TGCAGCGTTGCTACTAGCGGGGGGTCAAACACAGATACGCAGTATTTT. It encodes CSVATSGGSNTDTQYF.

The V call is TRBV15, the J call TRBJ1-5; 7 nucleotides match TRBD1. There are 15 residues in the CDR3. The trim removed 0 bases at V and 4 bases at J, leaving 3 bases unmatched. CDR1 is LNHNV and CDR2 is YYDKDF in the germline V gene (reference sequence). The CDR3 is CATSRDSGGNQPQHF. CDR3 bases: TGTGCCACCAGCAGAGATTCAGGGGGGAATCAGCCCCAGCATTTT.

This clone was counted a single time. This chain uses TRBV6-1 with TRBJ1-4, with D unclear. The CDR3 is 13 residues long. CDR1 and CDR2 (germline): MNHNS, SASEGT. V was cut by 3 bases and J by 7 bases, with 9 bases left in between. The CDR3 DNA sequence: TGTGCCAGCAGTGACCGTCGGGGTGAAAAACTGTTTTTT. Protein: CASSDRRGEKLFF.

This chain links TRBV5-5 with TRBJ1-1; D gene ambiguous. V dropped 6 bases and J dropped 0 bases, with 15 bases sitting between them. The CDR3 consists of 15 residues. CDR1 and CDR2 from the germline V gene are SGHKS and YYEKEE (reference sequence). CDR3 region: CASTASPGMNTEAFF. DNA for the CDR3: TGTGCCAGCACCGCTTCCCCTGGCATGAACACTGAAGCTTTCTTT.

The sample holds one count of this clone. This chain links TRBV5-4 with TRBJ2-7, with 8 nucleotides matching TRBD1. The germline V gene encodes CDR1 SGHNT and CDR2 YYREEE (reference sequence). Trimming at V came to 4 bases and at J to 7 bases, leaving 13 bases not matched to a gene. The CDR3 sequence is 15 residues long. This CDR3 is CASSTGGYIMGEQYF. The CDR3 DNA reads as TGTGCCAGCAGCACAGGGGGGTACATCATGGGGGAGCAGTACTTC.

The J gene is TRBJ2-3, the V gene TRBV4-1; D not certain. The CDR3 is 16 amino acids. Looked up from germline, CDR1 is MGHRA and CDR2 is YSYEKL. V lost 6 bases, J lost 6 bases, and 22 bases lay in between. CDR3 in amino acids: CASSQIAFKDGDTQYF. The CDR3 region has the DNA TGCGCCAGCAGTCAAATCGCCTTCAAAGACGGGGATACGCAGTATTTT.

This clone was found a few times. The rearrangement uses TRBV2 and TRBJ1-5, with TRBD1 as a possible D gene (6 bases). CDR3 length: 14 amino acids. Germline-derived CDR1 and CDR2 are SNHLY and FYNNEI. Trimming stripped 7 bases from V and 3 bases from J, with 13 bases between. CDR3 DNA sequence: TGTGCCAGCACAGGGGCGGTAGCCAATCAGCCCCAGCATTTT. Translated: CASTGAVANQPQHF.

This chain connects TRBV6-5 to TRBJ2-7; D possibly corresponds to TRBD2 (6 bases). The CDR3 has 15 residues. Germline lookup yields CDR1 MNHEY and CDR2 SVGAGI. Trimming took 8 bases from V and 1 from J, leaving 18 bases between them. CDR3 loop: CASRGFGTVSYEQYF. In nucleotides, the CDR3 is TGTGCCAGCCGGGGGTTTGGGACCGTGTCCTACGAGCAGTACTTC.